This passage covers 22 T cell receptor beta chains from one sample sequenced in a study of CD4 T cells in relation to SARS-CoV-2 and coronaviruses. CD4+ T cells from unexposed donors were obtained before the COVID-19 pandemic (2011-2018). After about 10 days of culture, CD4+ T cells were isolated. No antigens are known for them. Measured with immunoSEQ multiplex PCR; TCRdb has only the in-frame clones, and not every one. The data hold 20,000 to 25,000 clones, with about 70% observed a single time. Source material: CD4+ T cells from PBMCs, cultured in vitro. These receptors were collected from a human donor in good health.

The chain couples TRBV7-2 to TRBJ2-5, with D unresolved. The CDR3 runs 15 residues. V was clipped by 4 bases and J by 1 base, with 13 bases between them. CDR1 SGHTA and CDR2 FQGNSA come from the germline V gene. CDR3 protein: CASSWAAVPQETQYF. CDR3 sequence (DNA): TGTGCCAGCAGCTGGGCGGCGGTACCCCAAGAGACCCAGTACTTC. The variable domain in full, with the rest retrieved from reference TRBV7-2 and TRBJ2-5, is GAGVSQSPSNKVTEKGKDVELRCDPISGHTALYWYRQSLGQGLEFLIYFQGNSAPDKSGLPSDRFSAERTGGSVSTLTIQRTQQEDSAVYLCASSWAAVPQETQYFGPGTRLLVL.

This clone occurred a few times. The chain employs TRBV12-3 or TRBV12-4 and TRBJ1-6, with D uncertain. The CDR3 is made up of 12 amino acids. V gave up 2 bases and J gave up 8 bases, with 4 bases separating them. The CDR3 coding sequence is TGTGCCAGCAGTTTACCCCATTCACCCCTCCACTTT. It specifies CASSLPHSPLHF.

This chain uses TRBV10-3 with TRBJ1-6; TRBD1 aligns across 9 bases. The CDR3 is 14 residues long. Losses at the gene ends were 7 bases for V and 9 bases for J; bases not matched to a gene: 7. Germline CDR1 is ENHRY and CDR2 is SYGVKD. The CDR3 region is CAINTGQGTSPLHF. As DNA, the CDR3 is TGTGCCATCAATACGGGACAGGGCACTTCACCCCTCCACTTT.

V gene TRBV11-1 combines with J gene TRBJ2-3; 9 bases agree with TRBD1. With 4 bases clipped from V and 6 bases from J, the junction kept 11 bases outside the gene matches. The CDR3 totals 16 residues. In germline, CDR1 is SGHAT, CDR2 FQDESV (reference sequence). The CDR3 is CASSSRTGAVSDTQYF. The CDR3 DNA reads TGTGCCAGCAGCTCCCGGACAGGGGCCGTGTCGGATACGCAGTATTTT.

This clone was picked up a small number of times. V gene TRBV9 combines with J gene TRBJ2-5; no reliable D call. Germline V gives CDR1 SGDLS, CDR2 YYNGEE. This CDR3 is built from 15 residues. V was clipped by 3 bases and J by 4 bases, with 16 bases between them. Here the CDR3 DNA reads TGTGCCAGCAGCGCGACCCCCGAGGTGAGAGAGACCCAGTACTTC. Residues: CASSATPEVRETQYF.

The genes are TRBV4-3 and TRBJ1-1, with 9 bases that match TRBD1. J gave up 3 bases and V 4 bases, and 18 bases lay outside the gene matches. CDR3 length equals 19 residues. CDR1 is LGHNA and CDR2 is YSLEER in the germline V gene. DNA of the CDR3: TGCGCCAGCAGCCGACCGGGACAGGGTCCAATAGTTGGCCACACTGAAGCTTTCTTT. This sequence encodes CASSRPGQGPIVGHTEAFF.

This clone was seen only a few times. The CDR3 loop reads CAWDILGGSYNEQFF. The CDR3 nucleotides read TGTGCCTGGGACATACTAGGAGGCTCCTACAATGAGCAGTTCTTC. The chain employs TRBV30 and TRBJ2-1; D is possibly TRBD2 (5 bases). The V end lost 5 bases, the J end lost 0 bases, and 14 bases lay between the germline ends. The CDR3 covers 15 residues. Germline values: CDR1 GTSNPN, CDR2 SVGIG (reference sequence).

The chain combines TRBV9 with TRBJ2-1, with TRBD2 as a possible D gene (6 bases). V was trimmed by 3 bases and J by 7 bases, leaving 26 bases between them. The CDR3 contains 18 residues. Per the germline V gene, CDR1 is SGDLS and CDR2 is YYNGEE. In DNA, the CDR3 is TGTGCCAGCAGCGCTAATCCTCCACTTTCGGGAGAAGGAAATGAGCAGTTCTTC. This translates into CASSANPPLSGEGNEQFF. Full variable domain (outside the CDR3, taken from reference TRBV9 and TRBJ2-1): DSGVTQTPKHLITATGQRVTLRCSPRSGDLSVYWYQQSLDQGLQFLIQYYNGEERAKGNILERFSAQQFPDLHSELNLSSLELGDSALYFCASSANPPLSGEGNEQFFGPGTRLTVL.

This clone was seen only a few times. This sequence joins TRBV3-1 (or the pseudogene TRBV3-2) and TRBJ1-2; D is undetermined. CDR3 length: 11 amino acids. Germline lookup yields CDR1 LGHDT and CDR2 YNNKEL (reference sequence). V was cut by 3 bases and J by 4 bases, with 3 bases left in between. The CDR3 DNA reads TGTGCCAGCAGCCAGGGCTATGGCTACACCTTC. The encoded protein is CASSQGYGYTF.

This rearrangement joins TRBV7-2 to TRBJ2-1, with D perhaps TRBD1 (5 bases). V lost 5 bases, J lost 4 bases, and 18 bases lay in between. There are 16 residues in the CDR3. The germline V gene has CDR1 SGHTA and CDR2 FQGNSA. The DNA for the CDR3 is TGTGCCAGCAGCGGCGAAGGTGGGGCCCTATACAATGAGCAGTTCTTC. The encoded protein is CASSGEGGALYNEQFF. The full variable domain, its missing parts supplied by reference TRBV7-2 and TRBJ2-1, is GAGVSQSPSNKVTEKGKDVELRCDPISGHTALYWYRQSLGQGLEFLIYFQGNSAPDKSGLPSDRFSAERTGGSVSTLTIQRTQQEDSAVYLCASSGEGGALYNEQFFGPGTRLTVL.

This chain links TRBV4-1 with TRBJ1-1; 7 bases align to TRBD1. The V gene end was trimmed by 8 bases and the J gene end by 0 bases; junction bases not matched to a gene: 9. The CDR3 length is 15 residues. The germline CDR1 and CDR2 sequences are MGHRA and YSYEKL. The chain's CDR3 is CASCPGQHMNTEAFF. The CDR3 DNA reads TGCGCCAGCTGCCCGGGACAGCACATGAACACTGAAGCTTTCTTT.

In this sample, this clone turned up a few times. V usage is TRBV7-9 and J usage is TRBJ2-1, with D tentatively TRBD1 or TRBD2 (5 bases each). V shed 3 bases and J shed 12 bases, with 12 bases lying between them. Germline V gives CDR1 SEHNR, CDR2 FQNEAQ (reference sequence). This CDR3 contains 12 residues. CDR3 in DNA: TGTGCCAGCAGCTTCACGACGAGGGGGCAGTTCTTC. Translating it yields CASSFTTRGQFF.

The rearrangement uses TRBV18 and TRBJ1-2; TRBD1 agrees at 9 bases. The V gene end was trimmed by 2 bases and the J gene end by 4 bases; junction bases not matched to a gene: 8. CDR1 and CDR2 (germline): KGHSH, LQKENI. This CDR3 region has 16 residues. The CDR3 is CASSPTRDRASYGYTF. The DNA of the CDR3 is TGTGCCAGCTCACCAACCCGGGACAGGGCGTCCTATGGCTACACCTTC.

The chain couples TRBV19 to TRBJ2-5; TRBD1 might be the D (6 bases). CDR1 and CDR2 (germline): LNHDA, SQIVND (reference sequence). CDR3 length: 15 amino acids. V lost 0 bases and J lost 2, with 10 bases in between. CDR3 sequence (DNA): TGTGCCAGTAGTATAGATCAGGGGTTTCAAGAGACCCAGTACTTC. Its protein is CASSIDQGFQETQYF.

The rearrangement uses TRBV5-5 and TRBJ1-1; no clear D gene. The CDR3 length is 14 residues. Trimming left V 4 bases short and J 6 bases short, with 16 bases between. Germline CDR1 SGHKS, CDR2 YYEKEE (reference sequence). CDR3 DNA: TGTGCCAGCAGCAGTGACATCGGAACGGCTGAAGCTTTCTTT. Residues: CASSSDIGTAEAFF.

V is TRBV12-5 and J is TRBJ2-7; the match to TRBD2 covers 16 bases. CDR3 length: 20 residues. Looked up from germline, CDR1 is LGHNT and CDR2 is FRNRAP. The ends lost 1 base at V and 4 bases at J; junction bases unmatched: 13. The CDR3 here is CASGLAEGRGLAGGPYEQYF. As DNA, the CDR3 is TGTGCTAGTGGTTTGGCCGAAGGGAGGGGACTAGCGGGAGGGCCTTACGAGCAGTACTTC.

V gene TRBV7-2 combines with J gene TRBJ1-2; no firm D call. Per the germline V gene, CDR1 is SGHTA and CDR2 is FQGNSA. Trimming removed 3 bases at V and 7 bases at J, with 9 bases between. This CDR3 is built from 12 residues. CDR3 protein: CASSFPPGGYTF. CDR3 DNA: TGTGCCAGCAGCTTCCCTCCGGGTGGCTACACCTTC.

This clone has only a few counts. The rearrangement joins TRBV7-8 to TRBJ2-5; 10 nucleotides match TRBD2. In germline, CDR1 is SGHVS, CDR2 FQNEAQ. The CDR3 is made up of 17 amino acids. Unmatched junction bases numbered 5, after V lost 1 base and J lost 0 bases. CDR3 residues: CASSLVVTSGHQETQYF. In DNA, the CDR3 is TGTGCCAGCAGCTTAGTAGTGACTAGCGGGCACCAAGAGACCCAGTACTTC.

The chain joins TRBV9 to TRBJ2-7, with D tentatively TRBD2 (5 bases). Germline values: CDR1 SGDLS, CDR2 YYNGEE. Trimming stripped 0 bases from V and 6 bases from J, with 16 bases between. CDR3 length: 15 residues. CDR3 sequence: CASSVGLAAGGEQYF. DNA for the CDR3: TGTGCCAGCAGCGTAGGTCTCGCCGCAGGAGGCGAGCAGTACTTC.

The chain joins TRBV6-5 to TRBJ1-6; 9 positions match TRBD1. Germline assignment: CDR1 MNHEY and CDR2 SVGAGI. The V gene end was trimmed by 2 bases and the J gene end by 10 bases; junction bases not matched to a gene: 6. This CDR3 contains 15 residues. CDR3 sequence reads: CASSYRGTGYSPLHF. The CDR3 nucleotides read TGTGCCAGCAGTTACCGCGGGACAGGGTACTCACCCCTCCACTTT.

This rearrangement joins TRBV4-3 to TRBJ2-3; D call uncertain. This CDR3 comprises 14 residues. V lost 4 bases and J 5 bases, leaving 13 bases between the germline ends. The germline gives CDR1 LGHNA, CDR2 YSLEER. The CDR3 loop is CASSRESQRDTQYF. In DNA form, the CDR3 reads TGCGCCAGCAGCCGGGAATCACAGCGAGATACGCAGTATTTT.

On this clone: Other DNA sequences of this sample code for an identical CDR3. The chain uses TRBV14 and TRBJ1-1, with TRBD1 identical over 7 bases. Germline V gene lookup returns CDR1 SGHDN and CDR2 FVKESK. The CDR3 extends over 15 amino acids. V lost 1 base and J lost 0; bases outside the gene matches: 2. This CDR3 is CASSQVGGMNTEAFF. As DNA, the CDR3 is TGTGCCAGCAGCCAAGTAGGGGGCATGAACACTGAAGCTTTCTTT.